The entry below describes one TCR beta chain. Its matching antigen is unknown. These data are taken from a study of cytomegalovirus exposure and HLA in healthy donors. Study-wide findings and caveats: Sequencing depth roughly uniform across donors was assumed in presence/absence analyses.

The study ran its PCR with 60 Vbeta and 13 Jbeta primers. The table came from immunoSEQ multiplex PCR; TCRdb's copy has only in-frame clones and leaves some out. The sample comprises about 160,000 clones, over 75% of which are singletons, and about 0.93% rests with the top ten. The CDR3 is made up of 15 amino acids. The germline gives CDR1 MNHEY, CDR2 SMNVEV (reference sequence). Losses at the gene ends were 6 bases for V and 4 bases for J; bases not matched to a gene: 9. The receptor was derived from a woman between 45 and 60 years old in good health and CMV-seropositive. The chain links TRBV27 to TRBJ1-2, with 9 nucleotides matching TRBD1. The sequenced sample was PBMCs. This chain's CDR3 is CASRVTGGGVYGYTF. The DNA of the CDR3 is TGTGCCAGCAGAGTTACAGGGGGCGGGGTCTATGGCTACACCTTC.